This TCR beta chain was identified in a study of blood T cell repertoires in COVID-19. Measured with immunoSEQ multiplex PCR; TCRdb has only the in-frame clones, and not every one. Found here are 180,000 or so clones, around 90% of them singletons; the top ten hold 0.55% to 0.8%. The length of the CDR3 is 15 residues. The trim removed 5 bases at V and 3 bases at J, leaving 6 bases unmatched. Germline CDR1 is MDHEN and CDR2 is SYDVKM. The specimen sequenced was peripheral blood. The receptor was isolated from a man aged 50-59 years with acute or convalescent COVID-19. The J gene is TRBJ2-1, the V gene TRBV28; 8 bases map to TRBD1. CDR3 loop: CASSEVRGRYNEQFF. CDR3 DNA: TGTGCCAGCAGTGAGGTCAGGGGGCGCTACAATGAGCAGTTCTTC.